The sequence of this T cell receptor (beta chain) was determined in a study of blood T cell repertoires in COVID-19. Study context: Acute-phase and convalescent COVID-19 samples originated in the United States, Italy and Spain.

In germline, CDR1 is LNHDA, CDR2 SQIVND (reference sequence). The germline V and J ends were trimmed by 8 bases and 4 bases, with 18 bases remaining between them. The CDR3 extends over 15 amino acids. Study processing details: Nucleated cell number was recorded as an estimate derived from reference gene primer amplification. Profiling relied on immunoSEQ multiplex PCR, and the TCRdb table lists in-frame clones only, not all of them. That table is the source of V, J and clone size, and D and trimming were worked out from the DNA. The sample includes over 45,000 clones, approximately 80% seen only once; the top ten take about 6%.

Sequences were obtained from peripheral blood. The chain employs TRBV19 and TRBJ1-5, with a weak D call TRBD1 (6 bases). This clonotype was sampled from a human donor in a cohort sampled during active or convalescent COVID-19. This CDR3 is CASGMGGALNQPQHF. For the CDR3, the DNA is TGTGCCAGTGGCATGGGGGGGGCTCTTAATCAGCCCCAGCATTTT. The complete variable domain, with remaining parts taken from reference TRBV19 and TRBJ1-5, reads DGGITQSPKYLFRKEGQNVTLSCEQNLNHDAMYWYRQDPGQGLRLIYYSQIVNDFQKGDIAEGYSVSREKKESFPLTVTSAQKNPTAFYLCASGMGGALNQPQHFGDGTRLSIL.